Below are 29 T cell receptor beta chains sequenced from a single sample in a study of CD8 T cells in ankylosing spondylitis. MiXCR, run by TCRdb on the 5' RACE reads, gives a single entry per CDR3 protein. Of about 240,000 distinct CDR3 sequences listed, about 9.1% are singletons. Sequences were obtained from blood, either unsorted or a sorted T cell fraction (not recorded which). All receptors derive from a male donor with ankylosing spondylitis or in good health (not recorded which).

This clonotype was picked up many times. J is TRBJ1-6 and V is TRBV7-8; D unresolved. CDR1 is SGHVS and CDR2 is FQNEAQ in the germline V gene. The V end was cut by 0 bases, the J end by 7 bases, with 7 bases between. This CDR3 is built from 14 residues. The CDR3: CASSLALGNSPLHF. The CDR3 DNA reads TGTGCCAGCAGCTTAGCGTTAGGAAATTCACCCCTCCACTTT.

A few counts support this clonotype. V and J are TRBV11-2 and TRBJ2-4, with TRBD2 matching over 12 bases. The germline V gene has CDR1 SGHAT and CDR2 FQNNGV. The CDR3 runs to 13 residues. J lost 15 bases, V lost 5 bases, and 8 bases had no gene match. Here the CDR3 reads CASSAGLAGGSYF. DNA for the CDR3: TGTGCCAGCAGCGCGGGACTAGCGGGTGGGTCGTACTTC.

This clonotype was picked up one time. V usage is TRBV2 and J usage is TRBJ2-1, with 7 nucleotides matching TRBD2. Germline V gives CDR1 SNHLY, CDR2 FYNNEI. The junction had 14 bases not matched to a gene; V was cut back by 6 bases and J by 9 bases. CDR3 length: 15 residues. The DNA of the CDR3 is TGTGCCAGCAGCGACTCCCCTAGGCGGGAGAGTGAGCAGTTCTTC. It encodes CASSDSPRRESEQFF.

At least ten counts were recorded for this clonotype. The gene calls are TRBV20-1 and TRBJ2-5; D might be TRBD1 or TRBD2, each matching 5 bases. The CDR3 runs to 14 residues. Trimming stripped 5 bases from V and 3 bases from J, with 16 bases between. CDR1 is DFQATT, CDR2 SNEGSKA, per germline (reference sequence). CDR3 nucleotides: TGCAGTGCTGGACCAATAGGGACCGAAGAGACCCAGTACTTC. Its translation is CSAGPIGTEETQYF.

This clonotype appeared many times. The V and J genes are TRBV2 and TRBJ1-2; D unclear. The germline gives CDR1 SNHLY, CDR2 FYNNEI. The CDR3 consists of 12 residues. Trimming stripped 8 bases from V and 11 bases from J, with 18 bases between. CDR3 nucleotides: TGTGCCAGCGGAACAGCCGCCTTTTGGTACACCTTC. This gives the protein CASGTAAFWYTF.

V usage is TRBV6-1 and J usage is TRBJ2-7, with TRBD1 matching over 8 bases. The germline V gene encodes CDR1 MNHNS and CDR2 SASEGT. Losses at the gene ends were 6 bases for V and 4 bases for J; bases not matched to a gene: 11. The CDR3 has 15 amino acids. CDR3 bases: TGTGCCAGCAGATCCTTCCAGGGGGCCGGTTACGAGCAGTACTTC. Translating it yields CASRSFQGAGYEQYF.

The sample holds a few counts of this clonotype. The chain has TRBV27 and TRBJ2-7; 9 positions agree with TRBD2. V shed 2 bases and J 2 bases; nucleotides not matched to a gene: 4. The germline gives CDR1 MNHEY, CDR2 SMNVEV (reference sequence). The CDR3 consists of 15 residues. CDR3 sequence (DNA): TGTGCCAGCAGTTTAGGGGCTAGCGGGGCCTACGAGCAGTACTTC. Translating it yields CASSLGASGAYEQYF.

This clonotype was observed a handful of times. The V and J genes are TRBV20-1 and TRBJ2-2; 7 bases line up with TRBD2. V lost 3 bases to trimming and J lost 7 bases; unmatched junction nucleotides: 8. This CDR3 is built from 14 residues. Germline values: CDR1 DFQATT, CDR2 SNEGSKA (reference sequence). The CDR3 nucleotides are TGCAGTGCTAGGATAGGGGAGGGCATCGGGGAGCTGTTTTTT. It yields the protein CSARIGEGIGELFF.

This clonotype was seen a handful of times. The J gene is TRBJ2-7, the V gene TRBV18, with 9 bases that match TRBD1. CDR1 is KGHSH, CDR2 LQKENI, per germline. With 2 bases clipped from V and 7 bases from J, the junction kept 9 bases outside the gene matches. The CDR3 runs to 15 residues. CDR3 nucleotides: TGTGCCAGCTCACCAGGGACAGGGAGCCTCGGAGAGCAGTACTTC. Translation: CASSPGTGSLGEQYF. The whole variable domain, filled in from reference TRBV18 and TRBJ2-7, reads NAGVMQNPRHLVRRRGQEARLRCSPMKGHSHVYWYRQLPEEGLKFMVYLQKENIIDESGMPKERFSAEFPKEGPSILRIQQVVRGDSAAYFCASSPGTGSLGEQYFGPGTRLTVT.

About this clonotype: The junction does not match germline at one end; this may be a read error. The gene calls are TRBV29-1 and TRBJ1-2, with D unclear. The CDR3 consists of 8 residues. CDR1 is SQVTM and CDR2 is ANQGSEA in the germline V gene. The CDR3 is CSVDLHLF. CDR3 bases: TGCAGCGTTGATCTTCATCTCTTC.

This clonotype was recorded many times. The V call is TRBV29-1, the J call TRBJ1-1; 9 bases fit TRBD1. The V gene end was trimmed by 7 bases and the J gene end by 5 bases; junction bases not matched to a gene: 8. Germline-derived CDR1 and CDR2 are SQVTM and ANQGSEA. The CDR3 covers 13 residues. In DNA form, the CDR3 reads TGCAGCGCCCGACAGGGGGTAAGGACTGAAGCTTTCTTT. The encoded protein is CSARQGVRTEAFF. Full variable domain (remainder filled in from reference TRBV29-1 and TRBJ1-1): SAVISQKPSRDICQRGTSLTIQCQVDSQVTMMFWYRQQPGQSLTLIATANQGSEATYESGFVIDKFPISRPNLTFSTLTVSNMSPEDSSIYLCSARQGVRTEAFFGQGTRLTVV.

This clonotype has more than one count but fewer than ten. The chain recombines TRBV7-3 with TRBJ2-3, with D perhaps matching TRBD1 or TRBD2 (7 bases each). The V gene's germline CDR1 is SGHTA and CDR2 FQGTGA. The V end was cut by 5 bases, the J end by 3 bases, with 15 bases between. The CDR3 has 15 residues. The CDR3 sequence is CASSTRGRGTDTQYF. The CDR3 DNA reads TGTGCCAGCAGCACTAGGGGGCGGGGGACAGATACGCAGTATTTT.

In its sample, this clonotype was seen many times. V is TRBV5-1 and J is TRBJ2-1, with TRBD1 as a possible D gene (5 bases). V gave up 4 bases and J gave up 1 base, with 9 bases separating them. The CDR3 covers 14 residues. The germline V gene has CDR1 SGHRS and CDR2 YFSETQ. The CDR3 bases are TGCGCCAGCAGCCAGGGCCTTTCCTACAATGAGCAGTTCTTC. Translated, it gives CASSQGLSYNEQFF.

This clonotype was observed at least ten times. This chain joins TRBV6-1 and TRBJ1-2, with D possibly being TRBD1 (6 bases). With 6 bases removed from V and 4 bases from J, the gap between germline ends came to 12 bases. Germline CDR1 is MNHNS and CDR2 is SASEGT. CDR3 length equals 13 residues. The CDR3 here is CASRGGQTYGYTF. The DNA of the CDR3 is TGTGCCAGCAGAGGCGGACAGACCTATGGCTACACCTTC.

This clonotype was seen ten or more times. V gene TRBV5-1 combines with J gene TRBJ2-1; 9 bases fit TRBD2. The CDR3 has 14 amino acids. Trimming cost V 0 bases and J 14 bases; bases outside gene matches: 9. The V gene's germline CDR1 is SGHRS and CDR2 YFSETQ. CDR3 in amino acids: CASSLGLAALGEFF. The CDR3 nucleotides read TGCGCCAGCAGCTTGGGACTAGCGGCGCTCGGGGAGTTCTTC.

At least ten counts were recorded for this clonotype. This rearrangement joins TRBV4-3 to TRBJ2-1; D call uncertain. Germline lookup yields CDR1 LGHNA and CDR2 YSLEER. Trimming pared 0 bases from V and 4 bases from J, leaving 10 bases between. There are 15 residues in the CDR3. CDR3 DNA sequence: TGCGCCAGCAGCCAAGATCGGGTGGCTTACAATGAGCAGTTCTTC. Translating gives CASSQDRVAYNEQFF.

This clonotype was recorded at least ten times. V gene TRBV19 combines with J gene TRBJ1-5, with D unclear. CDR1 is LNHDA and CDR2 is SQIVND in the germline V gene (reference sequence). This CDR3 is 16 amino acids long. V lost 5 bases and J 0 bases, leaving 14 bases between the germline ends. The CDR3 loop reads CASSALPPYSNQPQHF. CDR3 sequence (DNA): TGTGCCAGTAGTGCTCTCCCGCCTTATAGCAATCAGCCCCAGCATTTT.

CDR3 loop: CAWRRAGEQYF. Written as DNA, the CDR3 is TGTGCCTGGAGGCGGGCAGGCGAGCAGTACTTC. This chain joins TRBV30 and TRBJ2-7, with D tentatively TRBD2 (5 bases). V was clipped by 3 bases and J by 6 bases, with 9 bases between them. The germline CDR1 and CDR2 sequences are GTSNPN and SVGIG (reference sequence). There are 11 residues in the CDR3.

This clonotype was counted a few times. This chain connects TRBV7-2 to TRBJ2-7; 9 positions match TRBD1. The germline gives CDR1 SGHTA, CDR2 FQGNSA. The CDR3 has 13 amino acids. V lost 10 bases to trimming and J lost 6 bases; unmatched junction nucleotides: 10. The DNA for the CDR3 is TGTGCCACCTCCGGGACAGGGAGTGCCGAGCAGTACTTC. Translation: CATSGTGSAEQYF.

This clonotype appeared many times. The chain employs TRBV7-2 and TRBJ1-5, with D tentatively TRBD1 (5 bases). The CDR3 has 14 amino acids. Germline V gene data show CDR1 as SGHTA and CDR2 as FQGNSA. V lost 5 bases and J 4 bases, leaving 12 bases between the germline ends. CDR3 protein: CASSLGHLNQPQHF. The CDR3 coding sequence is TGTGCCAGCAGCCTTGGACATCTTAATCAGCCCCAGCATTTT.

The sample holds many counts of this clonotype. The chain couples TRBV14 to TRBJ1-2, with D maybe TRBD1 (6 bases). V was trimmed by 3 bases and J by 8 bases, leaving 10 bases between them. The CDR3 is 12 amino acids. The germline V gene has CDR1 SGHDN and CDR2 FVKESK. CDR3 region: CASSQAGTGYTF. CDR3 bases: TGTGCCAGCAGCCAGGCTGGGACAGGCTACACCTTC.

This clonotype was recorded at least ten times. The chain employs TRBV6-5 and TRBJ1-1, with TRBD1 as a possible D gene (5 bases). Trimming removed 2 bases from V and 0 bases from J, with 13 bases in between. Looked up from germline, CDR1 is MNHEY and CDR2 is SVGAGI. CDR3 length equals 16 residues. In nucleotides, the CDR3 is TGTGCCAGCAGTTACAACGTTCGGGGGATGAACACTGAAGCTTTCTTT. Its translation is CASSYNVRGMNTEAFF.

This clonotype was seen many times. The CDR3 is CSATGDSYNEQFF. CDR3 coding DNA: TGCAGTGCCACGGGGGACTCCTACAATGAGCAGTTCTTC. The rearrangement joins TRBV20-1 to TRBJ2-1, with TRBD2 as a possible D gene (6 bases). This CDR3 contains 13 residues. In germline, CDR1 is DFQATT, CDR2 SNEGSKA (reference sequence). V lost 6 bases and J 0 bases, leaving 9 bases between the germline ends.

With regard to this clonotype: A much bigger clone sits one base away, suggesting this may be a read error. The CDR3 nucleotides are TGCGCCAGCAGTTTGGACGGGGGGGCTCTTCATGAGCAGTTCTTC. Translated: CASSLDGGALHEQFF. The chain couples TRBV5-1 to TRBJ2-1, with 8 bases aligning to TRBD2. The CDR3 is 15 amino acids. Germline lookup yields CDR1 SGHRS and CDR2 YFSETQ.

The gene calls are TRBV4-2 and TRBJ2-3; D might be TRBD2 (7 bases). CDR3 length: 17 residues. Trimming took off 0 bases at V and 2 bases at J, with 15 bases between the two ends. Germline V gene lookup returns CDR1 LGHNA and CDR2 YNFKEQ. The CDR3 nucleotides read TGTGCCAGCAGCCAAGATAGGGCGGGGGCCCCCACAGATACGCAGTATTTT. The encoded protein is CASSQDRAGAPTDTQYF.

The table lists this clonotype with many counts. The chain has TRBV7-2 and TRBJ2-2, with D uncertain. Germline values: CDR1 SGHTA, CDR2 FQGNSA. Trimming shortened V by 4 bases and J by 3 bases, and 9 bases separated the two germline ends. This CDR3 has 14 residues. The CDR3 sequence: CASSSKADTGELFF. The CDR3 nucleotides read TGTGCCAGCAGCTCCAAGGCAGACACCGGGGAGCTGTTTTTT.

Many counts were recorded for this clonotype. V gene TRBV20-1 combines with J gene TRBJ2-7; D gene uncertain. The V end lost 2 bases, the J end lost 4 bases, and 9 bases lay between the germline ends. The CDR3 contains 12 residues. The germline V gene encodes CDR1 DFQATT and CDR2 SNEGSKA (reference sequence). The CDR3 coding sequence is TGCAGTGCTAGAAGGACGGTTTACGAGCAGTACTTC. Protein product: CSARRTVYEQYF.

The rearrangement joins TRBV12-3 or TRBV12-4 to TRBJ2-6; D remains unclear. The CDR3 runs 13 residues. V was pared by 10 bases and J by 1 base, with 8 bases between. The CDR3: CATVASGANVLTF. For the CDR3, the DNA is TGTGCCACGGTGGCATCTGGGGCCAACGTCCTGACTTTC.

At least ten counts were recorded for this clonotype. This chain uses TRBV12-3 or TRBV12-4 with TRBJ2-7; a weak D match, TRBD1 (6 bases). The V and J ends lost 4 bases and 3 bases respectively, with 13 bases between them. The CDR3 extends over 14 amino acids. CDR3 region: CASSSLAQGYEQYF. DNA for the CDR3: TGTGCCAGCAGTTCCCTAGCACAGGGCTACGAGCAGTACTTC.